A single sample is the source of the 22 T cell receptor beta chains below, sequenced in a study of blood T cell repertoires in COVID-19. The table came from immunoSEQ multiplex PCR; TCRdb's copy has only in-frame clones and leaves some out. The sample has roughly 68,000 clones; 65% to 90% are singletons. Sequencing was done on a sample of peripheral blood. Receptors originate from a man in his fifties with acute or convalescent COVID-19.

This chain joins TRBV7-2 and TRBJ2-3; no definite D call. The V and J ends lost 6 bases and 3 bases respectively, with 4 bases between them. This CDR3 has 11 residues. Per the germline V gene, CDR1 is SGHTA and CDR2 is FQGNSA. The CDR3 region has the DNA TGTGCCAGCAGGAGGACAGATACGCAGTATTTT. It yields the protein CASRRTDTQYF.

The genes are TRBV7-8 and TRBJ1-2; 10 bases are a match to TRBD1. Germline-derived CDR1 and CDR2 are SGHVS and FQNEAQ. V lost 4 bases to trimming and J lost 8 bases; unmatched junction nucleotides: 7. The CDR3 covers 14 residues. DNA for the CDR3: TGTGCCAGCAGCTCCTCCGGGACAGGGGCCGGCTACACCTTC. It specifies CASSSSGTGAGYTF.

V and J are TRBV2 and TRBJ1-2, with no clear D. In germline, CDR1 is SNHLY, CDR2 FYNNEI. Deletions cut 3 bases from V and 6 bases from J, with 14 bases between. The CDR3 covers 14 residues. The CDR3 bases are TGTGCCAGCAGTGACTGGGCGTCGAACGATGGCTACACCTTC. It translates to CASSDWASNDGYTF.

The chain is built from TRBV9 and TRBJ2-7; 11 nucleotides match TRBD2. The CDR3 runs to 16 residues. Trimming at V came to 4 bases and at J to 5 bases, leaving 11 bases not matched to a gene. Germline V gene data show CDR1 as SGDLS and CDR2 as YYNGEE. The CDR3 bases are TGTGCCAGCAGCTATTCCTTAGCGGGGGGGCTGGACGAGCAGTACTTC. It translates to CASSYSLAGGLDEQYF.

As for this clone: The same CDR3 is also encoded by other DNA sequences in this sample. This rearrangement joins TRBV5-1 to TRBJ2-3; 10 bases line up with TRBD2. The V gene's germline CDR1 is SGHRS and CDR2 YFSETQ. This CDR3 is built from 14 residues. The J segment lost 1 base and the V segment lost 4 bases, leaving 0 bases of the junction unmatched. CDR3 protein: CASSLAGGTDTQYF. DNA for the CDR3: TGCGCCAGCAGCCTAGCGGGGGGCACAGATACGCAGTATTTT.

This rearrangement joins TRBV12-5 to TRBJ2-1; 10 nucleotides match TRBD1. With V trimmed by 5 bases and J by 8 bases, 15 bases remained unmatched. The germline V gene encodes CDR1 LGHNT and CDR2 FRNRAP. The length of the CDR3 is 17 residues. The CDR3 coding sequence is TGTGCTAGTGGTCTGGAGTCGACAGGGGGCGCTTACGATGAGCAGTTCTTC. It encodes CASGLESTGGAYDEQFF.

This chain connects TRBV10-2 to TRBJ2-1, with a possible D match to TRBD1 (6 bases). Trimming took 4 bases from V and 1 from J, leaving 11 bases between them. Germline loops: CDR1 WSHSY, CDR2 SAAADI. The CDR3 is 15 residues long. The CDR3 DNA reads TGCGCCAGCAGTGCGACCACAGGGTCCTACAATGAGCAGTTCTTC. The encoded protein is CASSATTGSYNEQFF.

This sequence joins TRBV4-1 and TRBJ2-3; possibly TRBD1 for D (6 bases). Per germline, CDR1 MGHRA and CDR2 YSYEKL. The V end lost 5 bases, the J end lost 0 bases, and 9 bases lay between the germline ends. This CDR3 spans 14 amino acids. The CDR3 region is CASSIQGSTDTQYF. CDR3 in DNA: TGCGCCAGCAGCATACAGGGTAGCACAGATACGCAGTATTTT.

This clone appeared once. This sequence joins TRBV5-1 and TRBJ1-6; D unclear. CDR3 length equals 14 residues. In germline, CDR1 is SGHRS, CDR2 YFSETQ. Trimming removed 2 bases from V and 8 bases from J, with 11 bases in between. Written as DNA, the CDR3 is TGCGCCAGCAGCTTCGGAGGTGGTGATTCACCCCTCCACTTT. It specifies CASSFGGGDSPLHF.

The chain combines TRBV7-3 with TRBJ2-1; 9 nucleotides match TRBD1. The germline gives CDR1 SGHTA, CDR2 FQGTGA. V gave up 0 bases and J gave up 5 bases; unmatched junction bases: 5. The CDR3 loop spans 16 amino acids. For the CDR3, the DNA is TGTGCCAGCAGCTTAACCGGGACAGGGACCCACAATGAGCAGTTCTTC. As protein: CASSLTGTGTHNEQFF.

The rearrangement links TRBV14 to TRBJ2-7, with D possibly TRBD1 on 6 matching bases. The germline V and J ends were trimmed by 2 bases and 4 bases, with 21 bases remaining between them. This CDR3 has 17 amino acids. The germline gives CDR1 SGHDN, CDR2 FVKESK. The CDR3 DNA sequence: TGTGCCAGCAGCCAACGAAGAGGGCCGGGACACCGTTACGAGCAGTACTTC. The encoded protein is CASSQRRGPGHRYEQYF.

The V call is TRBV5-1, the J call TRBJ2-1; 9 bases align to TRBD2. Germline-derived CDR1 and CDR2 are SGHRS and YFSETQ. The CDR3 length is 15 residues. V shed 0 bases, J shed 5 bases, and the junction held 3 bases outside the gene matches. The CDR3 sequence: CASSLGAGGHNEQFF. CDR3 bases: TGCGCCAGCAGCTTGGGAGCGGGGGGCCACAATGAGCAGTTCTTC.

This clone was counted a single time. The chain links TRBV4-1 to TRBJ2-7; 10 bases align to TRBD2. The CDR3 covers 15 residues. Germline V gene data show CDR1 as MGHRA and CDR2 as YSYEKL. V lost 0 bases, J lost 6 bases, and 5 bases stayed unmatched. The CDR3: CASSQESGGAFEQYV. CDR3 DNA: TGCGCCAGCAGCCAAGAAAGCGGGGGGGCGTTCGAGCAGTACGTC.

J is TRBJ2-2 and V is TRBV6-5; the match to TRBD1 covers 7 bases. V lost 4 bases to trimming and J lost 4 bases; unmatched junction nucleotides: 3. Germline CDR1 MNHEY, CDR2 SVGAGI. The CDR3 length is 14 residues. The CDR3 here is CASSLQGITGELFF. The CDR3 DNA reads TGTGCCAGCAGTTTACAGGGGATCACCGGGGAGCTGTTTTTT.

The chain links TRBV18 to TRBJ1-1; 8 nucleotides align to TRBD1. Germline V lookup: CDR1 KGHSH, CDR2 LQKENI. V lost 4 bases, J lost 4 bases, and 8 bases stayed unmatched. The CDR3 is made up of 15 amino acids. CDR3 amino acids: CASSQESGQGTEAFF. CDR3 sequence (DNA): TGTGCCAGCTCACAGGAGAGCGGACAGGGCACTGAAGCTTTCTTT. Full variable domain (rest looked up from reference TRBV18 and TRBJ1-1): NAGVMQNPRHLVRRRGQEARLRCSPMKGHSHVYWYRQLPEEGLKFMVYLQKENIIDESGMPKERFSAEFPKEGPSILRIQQVVRGDSAAYFCASSQESGQGTEAFFGQGTRLTVV.

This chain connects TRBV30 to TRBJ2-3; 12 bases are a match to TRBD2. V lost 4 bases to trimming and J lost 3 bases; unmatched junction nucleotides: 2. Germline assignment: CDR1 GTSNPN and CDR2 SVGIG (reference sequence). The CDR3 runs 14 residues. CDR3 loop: CAWTSGGGTDTQYF. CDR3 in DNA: TGTGCCTGGACTAGCGGGGGGGGGACAGATACGCAGTATTTT.

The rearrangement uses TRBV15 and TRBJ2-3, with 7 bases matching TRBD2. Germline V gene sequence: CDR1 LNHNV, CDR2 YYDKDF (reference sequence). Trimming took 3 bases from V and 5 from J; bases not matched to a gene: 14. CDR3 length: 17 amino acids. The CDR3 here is CATSSRRGRASLDTQYF. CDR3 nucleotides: TGTGCCACCAGCAGCAGAAGAGGGAGGGCCAGCCTAGATACGCAGTATTTT.

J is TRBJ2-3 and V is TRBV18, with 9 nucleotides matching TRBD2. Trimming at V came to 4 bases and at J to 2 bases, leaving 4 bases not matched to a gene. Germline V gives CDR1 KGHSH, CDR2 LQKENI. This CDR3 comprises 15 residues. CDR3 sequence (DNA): TGTGCCAGCTCACAGGCTAGCGGGGTCACAGATACGCAGTATTTT. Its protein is CASSQASGVTDTQYF.

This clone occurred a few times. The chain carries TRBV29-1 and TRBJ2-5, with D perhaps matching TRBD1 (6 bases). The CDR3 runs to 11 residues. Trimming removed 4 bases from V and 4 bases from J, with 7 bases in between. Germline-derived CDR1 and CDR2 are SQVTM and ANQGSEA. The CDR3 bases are TGCAGCGTTGCACAGGGAGAGACCCAGTACTTC. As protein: CSVAQGETQYF.

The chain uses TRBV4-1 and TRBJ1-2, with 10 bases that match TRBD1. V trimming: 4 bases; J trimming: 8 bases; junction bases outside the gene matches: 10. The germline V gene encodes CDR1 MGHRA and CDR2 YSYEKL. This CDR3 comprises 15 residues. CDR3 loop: CASSLRQGAKGGYTF. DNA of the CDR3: TGCGCCAGCAGCCTCCGACAGGGGGCTAAGGGAGGCTACACCTTC.

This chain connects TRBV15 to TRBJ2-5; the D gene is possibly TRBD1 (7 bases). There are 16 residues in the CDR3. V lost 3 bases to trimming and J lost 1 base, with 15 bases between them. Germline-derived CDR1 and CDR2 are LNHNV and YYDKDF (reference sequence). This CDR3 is CATSSFGGGPQETQYF. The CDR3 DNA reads TGTGCCACCAGCAGTTTCGGAGGGGGCCCCCAAGAGACCCAGTACTTC.

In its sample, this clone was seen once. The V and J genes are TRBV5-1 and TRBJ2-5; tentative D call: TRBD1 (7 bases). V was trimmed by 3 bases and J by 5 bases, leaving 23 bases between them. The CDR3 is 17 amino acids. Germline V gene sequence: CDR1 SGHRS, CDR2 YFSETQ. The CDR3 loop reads CASSSGTAGGRRETQYF. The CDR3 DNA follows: TGCGCCAGCAGCTCAGGGACAGCCGGAGGGAGGCGGGAGACCCAGTACTTC.